This T cell receptor (beta chain) stems from a study of T cell repertoires in cytomegalovirus infection. As for the study in general: Evidence of both CMV infection and a matching HLA type came from public TCR beta signatures.

Whole-study findings and limits: Identification of carriers of CMV plus the relevant HLA was achieved through cumulative public TCR beta family frequency. Ex vivo, HLA-C-restricted CMV-specific TCR beta clonotypes prevailed over the rest of the response.

This clonotype was recorded many times. As yet, its antigen is unknown. V shed 10 bases, J shed 3 bases, and the junction held 11 bases outside the gene matches. CDR1 and CDR2 (germline): SEHNR, FQNEAQ (reference sequence). CDR3 length: 15 residues. MiXCR, applied by TCRdb to the reads, yields one record per CDR3 protein. The table has fewer than 550,000 distinct CDR3 sequences, over 9% seen once. The rearrangement joins TRBV7-9 to TRBJ2-2; 7 bases match TRBD1. The material sequenced was PBMCs. The receptor was derived from a human donor in good health (CMV status not recorded). Some clones in this sample may be carry-over from other donors' samples. DNA for the CDR3: TGTGCCATCCCGACGGCAGGGGGTTACACCGGGGAGCTGTTTTTT. Translation: CAIPTAGGYTGELFF.